This TCR beta chain was captured in a study of OX40 agonist ivuxolimab in advanced cancers. Study at large: The patients' treatment was ivuxolimab, an agonistic anti-OX40 (CD134) antibody. Every 2 weeks, patients received ivuxolimab intravenously, dosed at 0.01 to 10 mg/kg. With a range of roughly 23 to 79, age averaged approximately 64 years, and 65% to 85% were male. Study results and limitations: At doses 0.1 to 3.0 mg/kg, CD4+ and CD8+ clones expanded.

Of note for this clone: The antigen is not known.

Clones were read by immunoSEQ multiplex PCR, and TCRdb kept only the in-frame ones, dropping some. The profile shows approximately 50,000 clones, about nine tenths of them singletons. The TCR originated in an adult with an advanced solid tumor such as melanoma, head and neck, liver or kidney cancer. Sequences were derived from CD4+ or CD8+ T cells sorted from blood, sampled in a trial of the OX40 agonist ivuxolimab.

Written as DNA, the CDR3 is TGTGCCAGCAGCATGGACGTGAACACTGAAGCTTTCTTT. Its translation is CASSMDVNTEAFF. The chain has TRBV16 and TRBJ1-1; D not certain. Trimming pared 5 bases from V and 0 bases from J, leaving 7 bases between. The CDR3 contains 13 residues. Germline V lookup: CDR1 KGHSY, CDR2 FQNENV.